The 9 T cell receptor beta chains given below trace back to one sample, sequenced in a study of blood T cell repertoires in COVID-19. The data were produced by immunoSEQ multiplex PCR, yet TCRdb's version contains in-frame clones alone and is incomplete. The sample comprises over 120,000 clones, roughly 89% of which are singletons, and around 1.6% rests with the top ten. Input material: peripheral blood. The receptors were sampled from a human donor in a cohort sampled during active COVID-19.

This sequence joins TRBV27 and TRBJ2-1, with D perhaps matching TRBD2 (5 bases). The germline gives CDR1 MNHEY, CDR2 SMNVEV (reference sequence). The CDR3 totals 14 residues. The V and J ends lost 2 bases and 6 bases respectively, with 11 bases between them. CDR3 loop: CASSLRSSSNEQFF. CDR3 nucleotide sequence: TGTGCCAGCAGTTTAAGGTCTAGCAGCAATGAGCAGTTCTTC.

The chain employs TRBV2 and TRBJ2-3; 13 nucleotides match TRBD2. V shed 7 bases, J shed 4 bases, and the junction held 5 bases outside the gene matches. Looked up from germline, CDR1 is SNHLY and CDR2 is FYNNEI. The CDR3 has 15 amino acids. CDR3 sequence: CASKLAGGAADTQYF. In DNA form, the CDR3 reads TGTGCCAGCAAACTAGCGGGGGGGGCCGCAGATACGCAGTATTTT.

This chain uses TRBV7-3 with TRBJ1-1; 7 bases are shared with TRBD1. From germline, CDR1 is SGHTA and CDR2 FQGTGA. The CDR3 totals 14 residues. Trimming took 3 bases from V and 6 from J; bases not matched to a gene: 7. The CDR3 DNA sequence: TGTGCCAGCAGCTTCGGGGGGGACAGTCCTGAAGCTTTCTTT. Its translation is CASSFGGDSPEAFF.

The chain employs TRBV2 and TRBJ2-1; D may be TRBD1 (5 bases). Trimming took off 6 bases at V and 3 bases at J, with 12 bases between the two ends. The CDR3 extends over 14 amino acids. Germline-derived CDR1 and CDR2 are SNHLY and FYNNEI. DNA of the CDR3: TGTGCCAGCAGCCCACGAAGGGGCTACAATGAGCAGTTCTTC. Its translation: CASSPRRGYNEQFF.

The V gene is TRBV9, the J gene TRBJ2-7; TRBD2 aligns across 12 bases. The CDR3 sequence is 15 residues long. The V segment lost 0 bases and the J segment 3 bases; nucleotides outside the gene matches: 1. Germline loops: CDR1 SGDLS, CDR2 YYNGEE. The CDR3 DNA reads TGTGCCAGCAGCGTAGGGACTAGCGGGGACTACGAGCAGTACTTC. The encoded protein is CASSVGTSGDYEQYF.

V is TRBV5-1 and J is TRBJ2-1, with TRBD1 identical over 7 bases. The length of the CDR3 is 19 residues. Germline V gives CDR1 SGHRS, CDR2 YFSETQ. V gave up 0 bases and J gave up 4 bases; unmatched junction bases: 16. The CDR3, as DNA: TGCGCCAGCAGCTTGGAAGGCAGGGGGTCCTTAATTTCTTACAATGAGCAGTTCTTC. Translating it yields CASSLEGRGSLISYNEQFF.

The V gene is TRBV7-2, the J gene TRBJ2-3; TRBD2 is a possible D gene (7 bases). V was cut by 6 bases and J by 2 bases, with 15 bases left in between. This CDR3 contains 15 residues. Germline V gene sequence: CDR1 SGHTA, CDR2 FQGNSA. The CDR3 protein is CASRWAGANTDTQYF. The CDR3 DNA sequence: TGTGCCAGCAGGTGGGCGGGGGCGAACACAGATACGCAGTATTTT.

The genes are TRBV4-1 and TRBJ2-7; D uncertain. With 2 bases removed from V and 4 bases from J, the gap between germline ends came to 9 bases. The germline V gene has CDR1 MGHRA and CDR2 YSYEKL. The CDR3 spans 13 residues. The CDR3 reads CASSQLDGYEQYF. The CDR3 coding sequence is TGCGCCAGCAGCCAACTCGACGGGTACGAGCAGTACTTC.

The rearrangement joins TRBV10-3 to TRBJ1-1; D call uncertain. Germline CDR1 and CDR2: ENHRY and SYGVKD. Trimming shortened V by 3 bases and J by 1 base, and 9 bases separated the two germline ends. The CDR3 totals 14 residues. CDR3 protein: CAISEQIQNTEAFF. Written as DNA, the CDR3 is TGTGCCATCAGTGAACAGATACAGAACACTGAAGCTTTCTTT.